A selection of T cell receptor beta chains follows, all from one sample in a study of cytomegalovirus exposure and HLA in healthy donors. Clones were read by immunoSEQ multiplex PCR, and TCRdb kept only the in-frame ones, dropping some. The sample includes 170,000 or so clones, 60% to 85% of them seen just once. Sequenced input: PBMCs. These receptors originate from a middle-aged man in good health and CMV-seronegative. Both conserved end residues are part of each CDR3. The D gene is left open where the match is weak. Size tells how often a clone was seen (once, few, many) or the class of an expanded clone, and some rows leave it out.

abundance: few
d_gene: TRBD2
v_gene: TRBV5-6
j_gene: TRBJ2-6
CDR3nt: TGTGCCAGCAGCCCCCTCGGGCGGGGGTTTGGTGGGGCCAACGTCCTGACTTTC
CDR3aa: CASSPLGRGFGGANVLTF

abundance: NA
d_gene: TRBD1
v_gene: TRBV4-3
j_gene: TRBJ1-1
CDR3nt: TGCGCCAGCAGCCAAGCGAACACACAGGGGAGGACTGAAGCTTTCTTT
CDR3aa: CASSQANTQGRTEAFF

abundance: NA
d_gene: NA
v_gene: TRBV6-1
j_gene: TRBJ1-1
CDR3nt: TGTGCCAGCAGTGAAGGTTTTGGGGGGAGGCGGGAGAACACTGAAGCTTTCTTT
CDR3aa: CASSEGFGGRRENTEAFF

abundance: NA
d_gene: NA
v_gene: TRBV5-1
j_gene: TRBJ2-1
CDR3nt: TGCGCCAGCAGCTCCAATAGTGATGAGCAGTTCTTC
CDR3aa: CASSSNSDEQFF

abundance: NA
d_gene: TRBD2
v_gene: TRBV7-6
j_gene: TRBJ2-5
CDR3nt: TGTGCCAGCAGCCAGGGGTCTAGCGGGAGGACCGGAGAGACCCAGTACTTC
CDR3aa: CASSQGSSGRTGETQYF

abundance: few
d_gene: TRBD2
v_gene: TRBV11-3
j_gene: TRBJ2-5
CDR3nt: TGTGCCAGCAGCTTAGAGGGAGGGGACGAAGAGACCCAGTACTTC
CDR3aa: CASSLEGGDEETQYF

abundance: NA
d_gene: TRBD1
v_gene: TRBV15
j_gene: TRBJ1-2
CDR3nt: TGTGCCACCAGCAGAGAAAGGACAGGGACCTATGGCTACACCTTC
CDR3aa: CATSRERTGTYGYTF

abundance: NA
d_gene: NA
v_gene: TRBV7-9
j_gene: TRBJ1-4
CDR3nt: TGTTCCAGCAGCTTAGAAGGGGGTGAAAAACTGTTTTTT
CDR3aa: CSSSLEGGEKLFF

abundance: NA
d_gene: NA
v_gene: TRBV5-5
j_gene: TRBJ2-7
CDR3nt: TGTGCCAGCAGCTTGCCCAGAGCGGATCCCTACGAGCAGTACTTC
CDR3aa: CASSLPRADPYEQYF

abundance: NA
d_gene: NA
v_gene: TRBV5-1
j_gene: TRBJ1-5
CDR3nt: TGCGCCAGCAGCGCGGACAGTTTCAATCAGCCCCAGCATTTT
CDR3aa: CASSADSFNQPQHF

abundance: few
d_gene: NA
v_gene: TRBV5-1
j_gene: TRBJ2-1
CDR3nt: TGCGCCAGCAGCCCAGCTCGAACAGGGAGTGAGCAGTTCTTC
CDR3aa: CASSPARTGSEQFF

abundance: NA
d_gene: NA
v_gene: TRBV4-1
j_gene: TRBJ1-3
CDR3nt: TGCGCCAGCAGCCACCTCCCCCCGGACAGCTCTGGAAACACCATATATTTT
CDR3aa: CASSHLPPDSSGNTIYF

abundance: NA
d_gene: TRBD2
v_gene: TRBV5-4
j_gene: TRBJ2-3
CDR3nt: TGTGCCAGCAGCCAGGGACTAGACCCAGATACGCAGTATTTT
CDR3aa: CASSQGLDPDTQYF

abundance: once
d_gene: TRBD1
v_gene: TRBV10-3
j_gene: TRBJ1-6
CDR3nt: TGTGCCATCACGTTGGGACAGGGCTCACCCCTCCACTTT
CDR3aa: CAITLGQGSPLHF

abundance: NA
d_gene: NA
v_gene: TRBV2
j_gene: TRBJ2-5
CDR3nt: TGTGCCAGCAGTGAGGTACATAGGTTACGAGGGCAGTACTTC
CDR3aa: CASSEVHRLRGQYF

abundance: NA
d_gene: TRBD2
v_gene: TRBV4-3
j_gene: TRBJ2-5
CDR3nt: TGCGCCAGCAGCTATGGAATAGCGGGAGGGCTCCAAGAGACCCAGTACTTC
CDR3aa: CASSYGIAGGLQETQYF

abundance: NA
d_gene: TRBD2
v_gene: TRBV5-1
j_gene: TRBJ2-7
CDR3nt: TGCGCCAGCAGCTTGGCCGGGACTAGTAGGTCCTACGAGCAGTACTTC
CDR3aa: CASSLAGTSRSYEQYF

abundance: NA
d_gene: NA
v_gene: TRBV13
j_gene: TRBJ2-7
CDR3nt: TGTGCCAGCAGCTTAGGGGACTACAAAAGGTCCTACGAGCAGTACTTC
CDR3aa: CASSLGDYKRSYEQYF

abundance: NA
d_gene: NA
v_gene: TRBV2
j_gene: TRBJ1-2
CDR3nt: TGTGCCAGCAGTGAAGCCGCCAGGGTGTATGGCTACACCTTC
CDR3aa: CASSEAARVYGYTF

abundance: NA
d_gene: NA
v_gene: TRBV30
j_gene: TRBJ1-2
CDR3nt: TGTGCCTGGAGCCCCATGAGGATTGTCGATGGCTACACCTTC
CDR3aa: CAWSPMRIVDGYTF

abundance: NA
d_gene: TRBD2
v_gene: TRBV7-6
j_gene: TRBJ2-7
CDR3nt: TGTGCCAGCAGCTTAGAATCTGCTAGCGGGAGTTACGAGCAGTACTTC
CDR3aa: CASSLESASGSYEQYF

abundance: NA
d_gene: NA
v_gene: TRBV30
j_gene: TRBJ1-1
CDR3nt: TGTGCCTGGAGTGTTCGGACAGATAGTGAAGCCTTCTTT
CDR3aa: CAWSVRTDSEAFF

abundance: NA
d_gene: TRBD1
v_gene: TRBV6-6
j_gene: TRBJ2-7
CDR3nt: TGTGCCAGCAGTTACTCGAGCGGACAGGGTTACGAGCAGTACTTC
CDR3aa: CASSYSSGQGYEQYF

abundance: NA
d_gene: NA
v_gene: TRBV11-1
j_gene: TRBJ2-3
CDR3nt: TGTGCCAGCAGCTTAGAACAGGACACAGATACGCAGTATTTT
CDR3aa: CASSLEQDTDTQYF

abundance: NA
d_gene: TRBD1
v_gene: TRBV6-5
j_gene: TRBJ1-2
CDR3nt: TGTGCCAGCAGGCCCACAGGGGTAGACGACAATGGCTACACCTTC
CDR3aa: CASRPTGVDDNGYTF

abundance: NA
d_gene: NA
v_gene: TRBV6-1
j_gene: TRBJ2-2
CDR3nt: TGTGCCAGCAGTTCACAGGGCGATGGCGGGGAGCTGTTTTTT
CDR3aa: CASSSQGDGGELFF

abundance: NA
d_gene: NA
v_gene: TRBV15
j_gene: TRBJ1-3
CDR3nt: TGTGCCACCAGCAGAGCACGGCGGGGGTACGGAAACACCATATATTTT
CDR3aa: CATSRARRGYGNTIYF

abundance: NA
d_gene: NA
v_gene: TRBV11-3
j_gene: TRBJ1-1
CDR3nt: TGTGCCAGCAGCTTAGATGGGGCCGAGAACACTGAAGCTTTCTTT
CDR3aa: CASSLDGAENTEAFF

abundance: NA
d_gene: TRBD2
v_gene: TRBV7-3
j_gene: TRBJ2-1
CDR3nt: TGTGCCAGCAGCCTACTAGCGGGAGAGGGTGAGCAGTTCTTC
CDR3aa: CASSLLAGEGEQFF

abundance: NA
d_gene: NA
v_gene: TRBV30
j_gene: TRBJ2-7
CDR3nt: TGTGCCTGGAGTATGGTCTCCCGGTCCTACGAGCAGTACTTC
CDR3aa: CAWSMVSRSYEQYF

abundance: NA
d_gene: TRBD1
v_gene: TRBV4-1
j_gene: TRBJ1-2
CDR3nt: TGCGCCAGCAGCCTAAAGGGGGCGGTCTCCTATGGCTACACCTTC
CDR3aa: CASSLKGAVSYGYTF

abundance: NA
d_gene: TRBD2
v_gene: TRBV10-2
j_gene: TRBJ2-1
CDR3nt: TGCGCCAGCACCTTCAGCGGGAGAACAAATGAGCAGTTCTTC
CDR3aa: CASTFSGRTNEQFF

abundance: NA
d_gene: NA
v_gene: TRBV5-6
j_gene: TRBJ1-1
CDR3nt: TGTGCCAGCAGCTTGGACGGCGGCACTGAAGCTTTCTTT
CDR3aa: CASSLDGGTEAFF

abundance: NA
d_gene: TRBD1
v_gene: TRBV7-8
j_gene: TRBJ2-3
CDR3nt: TGTGCCAGCAGCTGGCTTGGACAGGCCAGCACAGATACGCAGTATTTT
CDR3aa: CASSWLGQASTDTQYF

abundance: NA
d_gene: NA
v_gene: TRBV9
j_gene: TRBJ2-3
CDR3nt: TGTGCCAGCAGCGCCCCTAGCTTGCGTACGCAGTATTTT
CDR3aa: CASSAPSLRTQYF

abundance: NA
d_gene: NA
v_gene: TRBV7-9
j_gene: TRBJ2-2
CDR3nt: TGTGCCAGCAGCTTACTGGGGGGGAACACCGGGGAGCTGTTTTTT
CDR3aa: CASSLLGGNTGELFF

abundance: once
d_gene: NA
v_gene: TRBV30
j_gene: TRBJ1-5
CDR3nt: TGTGCCTGGACCCAAGGGGTCGGCAATCAGCCCCAGCATTTT
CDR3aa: CAWTQGVGNQPQHF

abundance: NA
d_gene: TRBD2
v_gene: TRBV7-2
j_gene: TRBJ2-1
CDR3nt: TGTGCCAGCAGCTTAGCGCTAAGCAGGAACACTAGCGGGACCTACAATGAGCAGTTCTTC
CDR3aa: CASSLALSRNTSGTYNEQFF

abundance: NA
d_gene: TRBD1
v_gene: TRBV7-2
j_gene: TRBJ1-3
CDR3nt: TGTGCCAGCAGCCCAACAGGGGACTCTGGAAACACCATATATTTT
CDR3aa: CASSPTGDSGNTIYF

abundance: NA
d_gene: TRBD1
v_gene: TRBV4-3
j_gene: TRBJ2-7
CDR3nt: TGCGCCAGCAGCCAAGATCGGGCTACAGGGGGTTACGAGCAGTACTTC
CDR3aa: CASSQDRATGGYEQYF

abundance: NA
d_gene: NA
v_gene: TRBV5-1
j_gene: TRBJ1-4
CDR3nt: TGCGCCAGCAGCTTGGAGTCAGGGCTGGGAGAAAAACTGTTTTTT
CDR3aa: CASSLESGLGEKLFF

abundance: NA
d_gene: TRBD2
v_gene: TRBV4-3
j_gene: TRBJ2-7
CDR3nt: TGCGCCAGCAGCCAAGGCAGACTAGCGGGGGGGCGAGAGCAGTACTTC
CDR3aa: CASSQGRLAGGREQYF

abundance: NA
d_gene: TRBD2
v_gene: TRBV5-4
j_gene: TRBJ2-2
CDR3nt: TGTGCCAGCACCAAATCAGCGGGAGAGGTTACCGGGGAGCTGTTTTTT
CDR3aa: CASTKSAGEVTGELFF

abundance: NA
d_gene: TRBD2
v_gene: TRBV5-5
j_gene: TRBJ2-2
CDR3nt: TGTGCCAGCAGCTTGGAGGGGACTAGCGGGGCGAACACCGGGGAGCTGTTTTTT
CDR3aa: CASSLEGTSGANTGELFF

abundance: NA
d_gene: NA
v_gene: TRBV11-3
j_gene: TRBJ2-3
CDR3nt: TGTGCCAGCAGCTCCTCCAGGGCCACGGTTACGCAGTATTTT
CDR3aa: CASSSSRATVTQYF

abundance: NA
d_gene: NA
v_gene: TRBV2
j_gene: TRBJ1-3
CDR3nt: TGTGCCAGCAATCTGGGAAACACCATATATTTT
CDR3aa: CASNLGNTIYF